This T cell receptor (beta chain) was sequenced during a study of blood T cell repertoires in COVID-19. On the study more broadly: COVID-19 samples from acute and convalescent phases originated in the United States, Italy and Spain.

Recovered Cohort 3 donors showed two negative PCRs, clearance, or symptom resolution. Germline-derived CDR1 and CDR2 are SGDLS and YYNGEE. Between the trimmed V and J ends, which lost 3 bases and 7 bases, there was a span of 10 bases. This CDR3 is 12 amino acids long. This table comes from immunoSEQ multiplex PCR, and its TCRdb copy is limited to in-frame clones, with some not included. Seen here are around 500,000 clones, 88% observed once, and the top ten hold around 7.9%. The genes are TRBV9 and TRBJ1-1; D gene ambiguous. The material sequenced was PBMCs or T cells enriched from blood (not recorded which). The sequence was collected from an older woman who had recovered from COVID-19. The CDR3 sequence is CASSATYGEAFF. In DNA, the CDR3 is TGTGCCAGCAGCGCTACTTATGGTGAAGCTTTCTTT.